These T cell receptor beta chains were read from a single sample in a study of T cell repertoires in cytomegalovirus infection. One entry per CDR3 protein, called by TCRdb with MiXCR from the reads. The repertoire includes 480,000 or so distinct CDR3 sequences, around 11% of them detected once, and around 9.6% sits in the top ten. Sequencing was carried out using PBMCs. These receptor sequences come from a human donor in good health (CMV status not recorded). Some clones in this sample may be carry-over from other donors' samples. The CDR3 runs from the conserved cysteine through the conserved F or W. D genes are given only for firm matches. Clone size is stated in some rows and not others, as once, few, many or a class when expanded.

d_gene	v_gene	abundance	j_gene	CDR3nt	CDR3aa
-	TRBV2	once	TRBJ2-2	TGTGCCAGCAGTGTAGAGACAACCTCCACCGGGGAGCTGTTTTTT	CASSVETTSTGELFF
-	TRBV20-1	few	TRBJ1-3	TGCAGTGCGGCGCACGAGGGAACTGGAAACACCATATATTTT	CSAAHEGTGNTIYF
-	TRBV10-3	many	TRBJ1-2	TGTGCCATCAGTGAGTCCCGACAGGTGGATAACTATGGCTACACCTTC	CAISESRQVDNYGYTF
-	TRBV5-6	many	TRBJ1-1	TGTGCCAGCAGCTTGCGGCTTATGAACACTGAAGCTTTCTTT	CASSLRLMNTEAFF
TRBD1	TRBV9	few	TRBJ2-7	TGTGCCAGCAGCGGTTCCGGGACAGGGACCCCCTACGAGCAGTACTTC	CASSGSGTGTPYEQYF
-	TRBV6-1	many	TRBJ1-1	TGTGCCAGCAGACGACGATCTACTGGGACTGAAGCTTTCTTT	CASRRRSTGTEAFF
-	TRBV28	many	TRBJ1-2	TGTGCCAGCAGCAGGCTTACAGGGATAGGATCCTATGGCTACACCTTC	CASSRLTGIGSYGYTF
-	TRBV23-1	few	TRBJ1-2	TGCGCCAGCAGAAAAAAACGGCGACATGGCTACACCTTC	CASRKKRRHGYTF
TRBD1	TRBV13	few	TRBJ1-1	TGTGCCAGCAGAACCAAAGGGGGCGGTACTGAAGCTTTCTTT	CASRTKGGGTEAFF
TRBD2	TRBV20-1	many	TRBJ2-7	TGCAGTGCTAGGGTTTTTCTAGCGGGAACGTCCTCCTACGAGCAGTACTTC	CSARVFLAGTSSYEQYF
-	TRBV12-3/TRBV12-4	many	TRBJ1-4	TGTGCCAGCAGTAGGTCTCCAACTAATGAAAAACTGTTTTTT	CASSRSPTNEKLFF
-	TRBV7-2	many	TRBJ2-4	TGTGCCAGCAGCTTAGGGTTTCGGGCCTCCCGCGCCAAAAACATTCAGTACTTC	CASSLGFRASRAKNIQYF
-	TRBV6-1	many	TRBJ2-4	TGTGCCAGCAGCTCGGGACACACGAGGGCCAAAAACATTCAGTACTTC	CASSSGHTRAKNIQYF
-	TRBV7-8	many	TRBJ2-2	TGTGCCAGCAGCGCTTGGGAGGCGAGCACCGGGGAGCTGTTTTTT	CASSAWEASTGELFF
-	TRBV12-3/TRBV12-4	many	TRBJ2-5	TGTGCCAGCAGTTTAGGAGAGGCGGAGACCCAGTACTTC	CASSLGEAETQYF
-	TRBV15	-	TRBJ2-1	TGTGCCATCAGCAGAGAGCCAGGGCCATCCTACAATGAGCAGTTCTTC	CAISREPGPSYNEQFF
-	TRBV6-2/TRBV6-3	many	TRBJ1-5	TGTGCCAGCAGTTACGGGGAAGCTAATCAGCCCCAGCATTTT	CASSYGEANQPQHF
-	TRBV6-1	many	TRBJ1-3	TGTGCCAGCAGTCCGTCGGGCAGTAGCTCTGGAAACACCATATATTTT	CASSPSGSSSGNTIYF
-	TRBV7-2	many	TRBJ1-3	TGTGCCAGCAGCGCCAGACAGGCGTCTACCTCTGGAAACACCATATATTTT	CASSARQASTSGNTIYF
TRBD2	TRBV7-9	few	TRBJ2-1	TGTGCCAGCAGCTCCGGGACTAGCTTGGAGCAGTTCTTC	CASSSGTSLEQFF
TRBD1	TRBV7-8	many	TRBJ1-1	TGTGCCAGCAGCTTAGAGTCCGCAGGGGGCAACACTGAAGCTTTCTTT	CASSLESAGGNTEAFF
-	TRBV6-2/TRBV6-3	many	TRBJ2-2	TGTGCCAGCAGGCCCTCTAGGTCCGGGGAGCTGTTTTTT	CASRPSRSGELFF
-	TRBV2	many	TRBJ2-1	TGTGCCAGCAGTGACCGAAGCTCCTACAATGAGCAGTTCTTC	CASSDRSSYNEQFF
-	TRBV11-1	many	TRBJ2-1	TGTGCCAGCAGCTTAGGACCTCCCCACTACAATGAGCAGTTCTTC	CASSLGPPHYNEQFF
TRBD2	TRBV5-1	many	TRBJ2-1	TGCGCCAGCAGCTCTAGCAGGGCTAGCGGGAGGAATGAGCAGTTCTTC	CASSSSRASGRNEQFF
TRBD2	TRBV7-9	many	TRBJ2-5	TGTGCCAGCTGGGGGGGATCCGCCCCGGAGACCCAGTACTTC	CASWGGSAPETQYF
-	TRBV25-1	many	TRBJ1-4	TGTGCCAGCAGCGGACACCCGAACGATGAAAAACTGTTTTTT	CASSGHPNDEKLFF
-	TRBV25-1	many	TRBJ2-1	TGTGCCAGCAGTGACGGGGGACTTCAAAATGAGCAGTTCTTC	CASSDGGLQNEQFF
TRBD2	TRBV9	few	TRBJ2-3	TGTGCCAGCAGCGCTCGGGGGGGCCGAGCGACAGATACGCAGTATTTT	CASSARGGRATDTQYF
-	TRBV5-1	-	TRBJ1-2	TGCGCCAGCAGCCCCCGCCGGGGGGACTATGGCTACACCTTC	CASSPRRGDYGYTF
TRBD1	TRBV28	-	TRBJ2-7	TGTGCCAGCAGTGAACAGGGGGGAAGGTACGAGCAGTACTTC	CASSEQGGRYEQYF